This T cell receptor beta chain was retrieved from a study of early T cells in non-severe SARS-CoV-2 infection. Study at large: Sequenced bulk RNA came from whole blood that was unsorted, and chains were unpaired.

CDR1 is SGHTA, CDR2 FQGNSA, per germline. Trimming pared 1 base from V and 9 bases from J, leaving 10 bases between. This CDR3 contains 13 residues. This clonotype was recorded a few times. Its antigen remains unknown. Unique molecular identifiers were added to individual cDNA molecules. MiXCR, applied by TCRdb to the 5' RACE reads, yields one record per CDR3 protein. The table records some 64,000 distinct CDR3 sequences, almost 9% of them present only once. Study-wide findings and caveats: In VDJdb matching, anti-spike CD8 responses were favored while private and CD4 specificities went missing.

The specimen was whole blood, collected at baseline. The source is an adult who was a healthcare worker with PCR-confirmed SARS-CoV-2 infection or an uninfected control (not recorded which). The gene calls are TRBV7-2 and TRBJ2-1; the D is unclear. CDR3 sequence reads: CASSLGYGSEQFF. The CDR3 bases are TGTGCCAGCAGCTTAGGTTACGGCAGTGAGCAGTTCTTC.